The present T cell receptor delta chain was sequenced within a study of gamma-delta chains in newborns, infants, children. Study as a whole: Innate gammadelta T cells reportedly expand polyclonally right after birth, driven by microbial exposure, per the title.

In this sample, this clone turned up a few times. Germline V CDR1 and CDR2: GEAIGNYY, EKD. V was pared by 1 base and J by 8 bases, with 9 bases of the junction left unmatched. The CDR3 extends over 15 amino acids. TCRdb repeated clone calling on the reads with CATT. Here the sample spans 1,500 to 2,000 delta-chain clones, 41% being singletons. This receptor was obtained from a child who had a fever. The sample taken for sequencing was blood. The chain combines TRDV2 with TRDJ1; 10 bases align to TRDD3. For the CDR3, the DNA is TGTGCCTGTGACACAATACTTCGGGGGGATACGAAACTCATCTTT. Its protein is CACDTILRGDTKLIF.